A single sample gave rise to the 12 T cell receptor beta chains below, sequenced in a study of T cells in women clearing cervical HPV infection. Here immunoSEQ multiplex PCR was the method, and the copy in TCRdb shows in-frame clones only, minus some. The sample table includes about 22,000 clones. Sequencing was performed on blood buffy coat. The receptors were gathered from a woman aged 18 to 75 with a cervical HPV16 infection that either progressed to CIN3+ or cleared (not recorded which).

As to this clone: The read stops 3 residues short of the end of the CDR3; the missing end is completed from the germline J gene. The V call is TRBV10-3, the J call TRBJ2-2; 10 bases match TRBD2. The CDR3 is 16 amino acids. V dropped 0 bases and J dropped 5; count of bases not matched to a gene: 3. Germline V gene sequence: CDR1 ENHRY, CDR2 SYGVKD. CDR3: CAISESLAGGTGELFF. The CDR3 bases that were read are TGTGCCATCAGTGAGTCGTTAGCGGGAGGAACCGGGGAG.

Concerning this clone: Read sequence stops 3 residues before the CDR3 end, and the germline J gene provides the missing end. The rearrangement joins TRBV5-1 to TRBJ2-3, with D perhaps TRBD1 (5 bases). The CDR3 runs 13 residues. The germline CDR1 and CDR2 sequences are SGHRS and YFSETQ. V was shortened by 4 bases and J by 4 bases, with 10 bases between the two germline ends. Partial CDR3 DNA: TGCGCCAGCAGCCAGGCAGGGCCAGATACG. Amino acids: CASSQAGPDT. The whole CDR3 sequence is CASSQAGPDTQYF.

As to this clone: The missing CDR3 end, 3 residues past where the read stops, is filled in from the germline J gene. The chain combines TRBV11-3 with TRBJ2-1; tentative D call: TRBD2 (5 bases). The CDR3 sequence is 15 residues long. Trimming left V 5 bases short and J 0 bases short, with 11 bases between. Germline lookup yields CDR1 SGHNT and CDR2 YENEEA. CDR3 DNA, as far as it was read: TGTGCCAGCAGCGAGGACTCCAGCTCCTACAATGAG. Its translation is CASSEDSSSYNE. The CDR3 in its entirety is CASSEDSSSYNEQFF. The full variable domain, in which reference TRBV11-3 and TRBJ2-1 provide the parts outside the CDR3, is EAGVVQSPRYKIIEKKQPVAFWCNPISGHNTLYWYLQNLGQGPELLIRYENEEAVDDSQLPKDRFSAERLKGVDSTLKIQPAELGDSAVYLCASSEDSSSYNEQFFGPGTRLTVL.

On this clone: Read coverage stops 3 residues before the CDR3 terminus; the germline J gene supplies the remainder. This chain links TRBV19 with TRBJ1-2; weak D call: TRBD1 (5 bases). This CDR3 comprises 17 residues. Per germline, CDR1 LNHDA and CDR2 SQIVND (reference sequence). Incomplete CDR3 DNA: TGTGCCAGTAGTCCGGCCGGGACTAGCGCATACACAGATACC. Protein sequence: CASSPAGTSAYTDT. The full CDR3 protein reads CASSPAGTSAYTDTYTF.

A word on this clone: The read ends 3 residues shy of where the CDR3 ends; the end is completed using the germline J gene. The V gene is TRBV20-1, the J gene TRBJ2-7, with 11 bases lining up with TRBD2. V was pared by 2 bases and J by 4 bases, with 10 bases of the junction left unmatched. CDR1 and CDR2 from the germline V gene are DFQATT and SNEGSKA (reference sequence). This CDR3 comprises 16 residues. CDR3 DNA (partial): TGCAGTGCTAGACGAGGCGGGACTAGCGGACATTACGAG. This gives the protein CSARRGGTSGHYE. The whole CDR3 protein is CSARRGGTSGHYEQYF.

As concerns this clone: The read is 3 residues too short to cover the CDR3 end, so that end is filled in from the germline J gene. This chain joins TRBV6-1 and TRBJ2-5; 8 nucleotides match TRBD1. Trimming removed 4 bases from V and 2 bases from J; junction bases left unmatched: 6. Germline V gives CDR1 MNHNS, CDR2 SASEGT. This CDR3 has 15 residues. The sequenced CDR3 bases are TGTGCCAGCAGTGTGGGGACAGGTCTACAAGAGACC. Encoded protein: CASSVGTGLQET. The CDR3 in full is CASSVGTGLQETQYF.

Concerning this clone itself: Germline and junction disagree at one end, which may indicate a read error. The CDR3 is cut off 3 residues early in the read; its end comes from the germline J gene. This sample includes further DNA sequences coding for the same CDR3. V usage is TRBV7-9 and J usage is TRBJ1-2, with a weak D call TRBD1 (5 bases). Germline loops: CDR1 SEHNR, CDR2 FQNEAQ (reference sequence). The CDR3 extends over 15 amino acids. Incomplete CDR3 DNA: TGTGCCAGCAGTTTAGGCGGGGACGGGGTTCGTGAC. Translated: CASSLGGDGVRD. The entire CDR3 sequence reads CASSLGGDGVRDYTF.

The CDR3 here is CSVAGTAYEQYF. The CDR3 bases that were read are TGCAGCGTTGCAGGGACAGCCTACGAG. The chain couples TRBV29-1 to TRBJ2-7; TRBD1 matches at 7 bases. The DNA ends 3 residues before the CDR3 does, and the rest of the CDR3 is filled in from the germline J gene. Trimming took 4 bases from V and 2 from J; bases not matched to a gene: 2. The CDR3 contains 12 residues. In germline, CDR1 is SQVTM, CDR2 ANQGSEA.

Comments on this clone: The read halts 3 residues ahead of the CDR3 end, with the missing end drawn from the germline J gene. The genes are TRBV7-2 and TRBJ2-1; 11 bases align to TRBD2. V gave up 3 bases and J gave up 9 bases; unmatched junction bases: 7. CDR3 length: 15 amino acids. Germline assignment: CDR1 SGHTA and CDR2 FQGNSA. The sequenced part of the CDR3 DNA is TGTGCCAGCAGCTTCCCCACTAGCGGGAGAGGTGAG. Protein: CASSFPTSGRGE. The CDR3 reads in full as CASSFPTSGRGEQFF.

In the case of this clone: The read terminates 3 residues ahead of where the CDR3 ends, so the germline J gene completes it. This rearrangement joins TRBV30 to TRBJ1-6, with D possibly matching TRBD1 (6 bases). This CDR3 region has 14 residues. V lost 0 bases and J lost 5, with 8 bases in between. Germline CDR1 and CDR2: GTSNPN and SVGIG (reference sequence). The CDR3 loop reads CAWSVQGNNSPLHF. CDR3 bases read: TGTGCCTGGAGTGTACAGGGAAATAATTCACCC. The variable domain in full, with the rest retrieved from reference TRBV30 and TRBJ1-6, is SQTIHQWPATLVQPVGSPLSLECTVEGTSNPNLYWYRQAAGRGLQLLFYSVGIGQISSEVPQNLSASRPQDRQFILSSKKLLLSDSGFYLCAWSVQGNNSPLHFGNGTRLTVT.

Comment on this clone: The CDR3 goes on 3 residues after the read ends, and that part is filled in from the germline J gene. The chain carries TRBV7-7 and TRBJ1-2; a weak D match, TRBD1 (5 bases). CDR3 size: 17 residues. CDR1 and CDR2 (germline): SSHAT, FNYEAQ (reference sequence). This CDR3 is CASSLGTSGIVSDDYTF. The covered CDR3 bases are TGTGCCAGCAGCCTCGGGACTAGCGGGATCGTATCGGATGAC.

On this clone: The read ends 3 residues before the CDR3 terminus; that terminus is restored from the germline J gene. V and J are TRBV19 and TRBJ2-3; TRBD1 matches at 7 bases. Germline-derived CDR1 and CDR2 are LNHDA and SQIVND (reference sequence). The CDR3 has 14 amino acids. CDR3 DNA, as far as it was read: TGTGCCAGTAGTAAGGTGGACAGGAAAGAGACG. Amino acids: CASSKVDRKET. The entire CDR3 protein is CASSKVDRKETQYF.